These 18 T cell receptor beta chains were sequenced from one sample in a study of cytomegalovirus exposure and HLA in healthy donors. The PCR had 60 Vbeta and 13 Jbeta primers. Assay: immunoSEQ multiplex PCR; the TCRdb copy retains only in-frame clones and omits some. This sample has about 200,000 clones, with 82% found just once. Sequenced sample: PBMCs. The receptors come from a woman aged 35 to 49 in good health and CMV-seronegative.

In its sample, this clone was seen once. The chain uses TRBV7-9 and TRBJ2-3; possibly TRBD1 for D (5 bases). In germline, CDR1 is SEHNR, CDR2 FQNEAQ (reference sequence). The CDR3 length is 14 residues. V dropped 5 bases and J dropped 5 bases, with 14 bases sitting between them. The CDR3 DNA follows: TGTGCCAGCAGCCCGAGAATTCAGGGAGATACGCAGTATTTT. This gives the protein CASSPRIQGDTQYF.

CDR3 region: CASSLAPTVIDGYTF. The CDR3 DNA reads TGTGCCAGCAGCTTGGCTCCGACAGTCATAGATGGCTACACCTTC. The genes are TRBV5-5 and TRBJ1-2, with a weak D call TRBD1 (5 bases). From germline, CDR1 is SGHKS and CDR2 YYEKEE (reference sequence). This CDR3 region has 15 residues. The V gene lost 0 bases and the J gene lost 6 bases, with 15 bases spanning the gap.

This sequence joins TRBV6-4 and TRBJ2-3; no definite D call. Germline V gives CDR1 MRHNA, CDR2 SNTAGT. The germline V and J ends were trimmed by 2 bases and 5 bases, with 8 bases remaining between them. CDR3 length: 13 residues. The CDR3 region has the DNA TGTGCCAGCAGTGACCCAACGGGAGATACGCAGTATTTT. Encoded protein: CASSDPTGDTQYF.

The genes are TRBV28 and TRBJ2-1; possible D gene TRBD1, 6 bases. Germline V lookup: CDR1 MDHEN, CDR2 SYDVKM. CDR3 size: 16 residues. V gave up 2 bases and J gave up 0 bases, with 11 bases separating them. The CDR3 protein is CASSLLDRLSYNEQFF. The CDR3 DNA reads as TGTGCCAGCAGTTTACTGGACAGACTCTCCTACAATGAGCAGTTCTTC.

This chain joins TRBV5-1 and TRBJ2-7; 14 nucleotides match TRBD2. This CDR3 is built from 19 residues. V was clipped by 4 bases and J by 0 bases; unmatched bases: 12. The germline CDR1 and CDR2 sequences are SGHRS and YFSETQ. The chain's CDR3 is CASSLTLTSGRATSYEQYF. In DNA form, the CDR3 reads TGCGCCAGCAGCCTGACGTTGACTAGCGGGAGGGCGACCTCCTACGAGCAGTACTTC.

The rearrangement links TRBV5-4 to TRBJ2-2; D perhaps matches TRBD2 (6 bases). The germline V and J ends were trimmed by 4 bases and 5 bases, with 15 bases remaining between them. This CDR3 has 15 residues. Germline CDR1 SGHNT, CDR2 YYREEE (reference sequence). The CDR3 protein is CASSPEGGLTGELFF. The DNA for the CDR3 is TGTGCCAGCAGCCCCGAGGGAGGCCTAACCGGGGAGCTGTTTTTT.

The chain combines TRBV27 with TRBJ1-5; 7 bases are a match to TRBD1. Germline values: CDR1 MNHEY, CDR2 SMNVEV (reference sequence). The J segment lost 4 bases and the V segment lost 11 bases, leaving 5 bases of the junction unmatched. The CDR3 has 12 residues. In DNA form, the CDR3 reads TGTGCCGGCCAGACAGGGAATCAGCCCCAGCATTTT. Encoded protein: CAGQTGNQPQHF.

The rearrangement links TRBV7-9 to TRBJ2-4; weak D call: TRBD2 (5 bases). CDR1 is SEHNR and CDR2 is FQNEAQ in the germline V gene (reference sequence). The CDR3 consists of 16 residues. Trimming shortened V by 0 bases and J by 0 bases, and 9 bases separated the two germline ends. DNA of the CDR3: TGTGCCAGCAGCTTAGCAGCGGAACTAGCCAAAAACATTCAGTACTTC. This codes for CASSLAAELAKNIQYF. The full variable domain, rest sourced from reference TRBV7-9 and TRBJ2-4, is DTGVSQNPRHKITKRGQNVTFRCDPISEHNRLYWYRQTLGQGPEFLTYFQNEAQLEKSRLLSDRFSAERPKGSFSTLEIQRTEQGDSAMYLCASSLAAELAKNIQYFGAGTRLSVL.

A few counts support this clone. The chain has TRBV2 and TRBJ2-1; the D gene is possibly TRBD1 (6 bases). The germline gives CDR1 SNHLY, CDR2 FYNNEI. V shed 6 bases and J shed 9 bases, with 15 bases lying between them. There are 13 residues in the CDR3. The CDR3 coding sequence is TGTGCCAGCAGCCAACAGGGTATGGGTGAGCAGTTCTTC. Protein: CASSQQGMGEQFF.

The chain carries TRBV21-1 and TRBJ1-3; the listed D gene, TRBD1, was not tested against the DNA. TRBV21-1 is annotated as a pseudogene. The CDR3 totals 14 residues. The DNA of the CDR3 is TGTGCCAGCACCCCCGGGACATTCGGAAACACCATATATTTT. Protein: CASTPGTFGNTIYF.

The chain couples TRBV7-9 to TRBJ2-3; TRBD2 matches 8 bases. This CDR3 is 16 amino acids long. Germline assignment: CDR1 SEHNR and CDR2 FQNEAQ (reference sequence). V shed 4 bases, J shed 1 base, and the junction held 7 bases outside the gene matches. The CDR3 coding sequence is TGTGCCAGCAGCTCCTACGGAGCGGGGGGCACAGATACGCAGTATTTT. This codes for CASSSYGAGGTDTQYF.

The genes are TRBV23-1 and TRBJ2-5; D perhaps matches TRBD2 (6 bases). TRBV23-1 is labeled an ORF, and its function is uncertain. The V end was cut by 0 bases, the J end by 7 bases, with 30 bases between. This CDR3 is built from 20 residues. The CDR3 protein is CASSQSGGLPEGVLEGTQYF. CDR3 sequence (DNA): TGCGCCAGCAGTCAATCGGGAGGTTTGCCGGAGGGTGTCTTAGAAGGGACCCAGTACTTC.

The V and J genes are TRBV6-5 and TRBJ1-1, with 8 nucleotides matching TRBD1. Germline V gene sequence: CDR1 MNHEY, CDR2 SVGAGI. The J segment lost 1 base and the V segment lost 0 bases, leaving 4 bases of the junction unmatched. CDR3 length: 16 amino acids. CDR3 residues: CASSYSIGTGNTEAFF. Written as DNA, the CDR3 is TGTGCCAGCAGTTACTCGATTGGGACAGGGAACACTGAAGCTTTCTTT.

This clone was seen at least ten times. CDR3 sequence (DNA): TGTGCCAGTAGTGCAACAGGGGGCATCTACGAGCAGTACTTC. It codes for CASSATGGIYEQYF. J is TRBJ2-7 and V is TRBV19, with 9 bases matching TRBD1. The junction had 5 bases not matched to a gene; V was cut back by 5 bases and J by 3 bases. The germline CDR1 and CDR2 sequences are LNHDA and SQIVND (reference sequence). The CDR3 totals 14 residues.

V usage is TRBV2 and J usage is TRBJ2-5; 7 positions agree with TRBD2. The ends lost 6 bases at V and 1 base at J; junction bases unmatched: 5. Germline V CDR1 and CDR2: SNHLY, FYNNEI. The CDR3 contains 14 residues. The CDR3 DNA follows: TGTGCCAGCAGGAACCTAGCGGCCCAAGAGACCCAGTACTTC. It encodes CASRNLAAQETQYF.

This rearrangement joins TRBV10-2 to TRBJ2-7, with 7 bases lining up with TRBD1. With V trimmed by 6 bases and J by 2 bases, 7 bases remained unmatched. Germline-derived CDR1 and CDR2 are WSHSY and SAAADI. This CDR3 has 14 amino acids. The CDR3 DNA is TGCGCCAGCAGAGGACAGGTTGGACCCTACGAGCAGTACTTC. Translated: CASRGQVGPYEQYF.

The chain uses TRBV14 and TRBJ2-3; TRBD2 aligns across 8 bases. CDR1 is SGHDN, CDR2 FVKESK, per germline. The CDR3 is made up of 18 amino acids. V shed 1 base, J shed 0 bases, and the junction held 9 bases outside the gene matches. The DNA of the CDR3 is TGTGCCAGCAGCCAAGGGATTACTAGCGGAGGGAGCACAGATACGCAGTATTTT. Protein sequence: CASSQGITSGGSTDTQYF.

The chain is built from TRBV4-2 and TRBJ2-2; 7 bases align to TRBD1. J lost 5 bases, V lost 1 base, and 7 bases had no gene match. Germline loops: CDR1 LGHNA, CDR2 YNFKEQ. The CDR3 spans 16 residues. Here the CDR3 reads CASSQGVGTATGELFF. CDR3 DNA: TGTGCCAGCAGCCAAGGGGTTGGGACAGCAACCGGGGAGCTGTTTTTT.